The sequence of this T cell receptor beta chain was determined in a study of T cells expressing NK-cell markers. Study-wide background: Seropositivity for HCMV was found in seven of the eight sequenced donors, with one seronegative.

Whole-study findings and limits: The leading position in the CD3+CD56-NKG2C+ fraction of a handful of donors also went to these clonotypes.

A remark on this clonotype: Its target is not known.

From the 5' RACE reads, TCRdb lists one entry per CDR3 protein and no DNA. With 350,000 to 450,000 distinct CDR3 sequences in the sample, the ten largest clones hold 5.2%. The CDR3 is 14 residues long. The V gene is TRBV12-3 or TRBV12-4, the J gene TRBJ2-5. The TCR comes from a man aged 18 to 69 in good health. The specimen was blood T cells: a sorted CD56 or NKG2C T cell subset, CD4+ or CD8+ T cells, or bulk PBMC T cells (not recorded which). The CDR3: CASSLRDSTETQYF.